The rows below give T cell receptor beta chains drawn from one sample of a study of control samples from healthy donors and cancer patients. Data came from immunoSEQ multiplex PCR; TCRdb stores just in-frame clones and leaves some out. The table lists 180,000 or so clones, around 92% of them singletons. Sequencing input: blood. Receptors originate from a woman aged 25-40 years in good health. Both conserved end residues are part of each CDR3. The order of the fields is clone size, J gene, V gene, D gene, CDR3 DNA, CDR3 protein. The D gene is left open where the match is weak. Only part of the rows carry a size: once, few, many, or a class if the clone is expanded.

NA | TRBJ2-1 | TRBV5-8 | NA | TGTGCCAGCAGCCCCGGGACGGGCAATGAGCAGTTCTTC | CASSPGTGNEQFF
NA | TRBJ2-3 | TRBV5-1 | TRBD2 | TGCGCCAGCAGCTTGGCGGGACTAGCGGGGGATACGCAGTATTTT | CASSLAGLAGDTQYF
NA | TRBJ1-1 | TRBV5-6 | TRBD1 | TGTGCCAGCAGCTTGGACCGGACAGGAGAAGCTTTCTTT | CASSLDRTGEAFF
many | TRBJ1-6 | TRBV3-1/TRBV3-2 | NA | TGTGCCAGCAGCCAATCGTCAGGAAATTCACCCCTCCACTTT | CASSQSSGNSPLHF
NA | TRBJ2-5 | TRBV18 | NA | TGTGCCAGCTCACGACGGACTCCCGAGACCCAGTACTTC | CASSRRTPETQYF
NA | TRBJ2-7 | TRBV11-2 | TRBD1 | TGTGCCAGCAGTCCCGACAGGGGGCTGGAGCAGTACTTC | CASSPDRGLEQYF
NA | TRBJ1-4 | TRBV30 | TRBD1 | TGTGCCTGGAGTCCGACAGGGGTGGCTAATGAAAAACTGTTTTTT | CAWSPTGVANEKLFF
NA | TRBJ2-3 | TRBV6-5 | TRBD1 | TGTGCCAGCAGTTACGGACAGGGGAGTACAGATACGCAGTATTTT | CASSYGQGSTDTQYF
NA | TRBJ1-5 | TRBV19 | NA | TGTGCCAGTAGTATCTTTGATCAGCCCCAGCATTTT | CASSIFDQPQHF
NA | TRBJ2-3 | TRBV7-3 | TRBD2 | TGTGCCAGCAGCCCTAGGGCTAGCGGGAGTGGAGATACGCAGTATTTT | CASSPRASGSGDTQYF
NA | TRBJ2-7 | TRBV19 | NA | TGTGCCAGTAGTATCCCCGCCCGCTCCTACGAGCAGTACTTC | CASSIPARSYEQYF